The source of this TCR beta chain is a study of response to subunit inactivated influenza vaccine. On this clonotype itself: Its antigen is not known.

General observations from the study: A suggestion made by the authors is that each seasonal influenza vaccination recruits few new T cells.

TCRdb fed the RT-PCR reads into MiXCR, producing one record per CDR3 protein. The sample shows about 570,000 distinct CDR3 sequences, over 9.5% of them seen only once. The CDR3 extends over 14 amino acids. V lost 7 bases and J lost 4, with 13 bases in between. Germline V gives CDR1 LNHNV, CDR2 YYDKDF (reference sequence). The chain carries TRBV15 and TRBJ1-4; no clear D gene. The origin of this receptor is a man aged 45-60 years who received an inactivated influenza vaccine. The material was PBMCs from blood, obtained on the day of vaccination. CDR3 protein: CATTSRAVNEKLFF. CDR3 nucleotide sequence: TGTGCCACCACTTCTAGGGCAGTTAATGAAAAACTGTTTTTT.